This T cell receptor (beta chain) emerged from a study of beta chain features in type 1 diabetes. Expressed TCRB transcripts were sequenced, since all the RNA that had been isolated was reverse transcribed. The method was immunoSEQ multiplex PCR; TCRdb's version includes in-frame clones alone and lacks a portion of them. The sample consists of 350,000 to 450,000 clones, over 13% of them appearing once. Germline-derived CDR1 and CDR2 are SGHTA and FQGNSA. Trimming pared 0 bases from V and 7 bases from J, leaving 16 bases between. The length of the CDR3 is 16 residues. This clone was detected only a few times.

Material for sequencing was naive CD4+ T cells from blood. The source of this sequence is a woman under 30 in good health. The rearrangement joins TRBV7-2 to TRBJ2-1, with D possibly being TRBD1 (6 bases). This chain's CDR3 is CASSLATGTIGNEQFF. CDR3 DNA sequence: TGTGCCAGCAGCTTAGCAACCGGGACAATCGGGAATGAGCAGTTCTTC. Combining the CDR3 with reference TRBV7-2 and TRBJ2-1 gives the whole variable domain GAGVSQSPSNKVTEKGKDVELRCDPISGHTALYWYRQSLGQGLEFLIYFQGNSAPDKSGLPSDRFSAERTGGSVSTLTIQRTQQEDSAVYLCASSLATGTIGNEQFFGPGTRLTVL.